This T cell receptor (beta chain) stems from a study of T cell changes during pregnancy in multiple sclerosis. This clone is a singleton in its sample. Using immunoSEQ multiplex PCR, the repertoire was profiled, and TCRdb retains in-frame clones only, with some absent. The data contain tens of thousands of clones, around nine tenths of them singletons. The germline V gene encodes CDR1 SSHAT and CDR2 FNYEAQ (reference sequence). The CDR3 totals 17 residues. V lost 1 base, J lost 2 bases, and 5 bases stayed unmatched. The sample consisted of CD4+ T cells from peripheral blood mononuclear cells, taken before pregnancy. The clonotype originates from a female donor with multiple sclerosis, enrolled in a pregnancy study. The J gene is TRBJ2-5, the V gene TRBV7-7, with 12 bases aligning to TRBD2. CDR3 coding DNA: TGTGCCAGCAGCTTAGTCCCTCTAGCGGGGGGGCAAGAGACCCAGTACTTC. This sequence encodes CASSLVPLAGGQETQYF.